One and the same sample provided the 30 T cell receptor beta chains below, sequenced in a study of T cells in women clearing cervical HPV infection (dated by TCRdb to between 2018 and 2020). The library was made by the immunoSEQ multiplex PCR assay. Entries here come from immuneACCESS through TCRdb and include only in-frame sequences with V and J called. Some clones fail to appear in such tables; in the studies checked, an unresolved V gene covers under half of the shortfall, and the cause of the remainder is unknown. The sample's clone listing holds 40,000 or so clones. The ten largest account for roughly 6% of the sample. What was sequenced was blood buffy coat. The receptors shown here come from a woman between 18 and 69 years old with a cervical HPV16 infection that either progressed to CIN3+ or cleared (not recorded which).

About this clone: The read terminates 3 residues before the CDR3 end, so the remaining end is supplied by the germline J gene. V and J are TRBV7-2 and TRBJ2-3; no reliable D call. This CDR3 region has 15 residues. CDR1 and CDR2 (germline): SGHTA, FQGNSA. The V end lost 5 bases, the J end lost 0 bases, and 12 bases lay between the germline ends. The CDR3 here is CASSIRVTSTDTQYF. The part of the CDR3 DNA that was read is TGTGCCAGCAGCATCCGAGTAACTAGCACAGATACG.

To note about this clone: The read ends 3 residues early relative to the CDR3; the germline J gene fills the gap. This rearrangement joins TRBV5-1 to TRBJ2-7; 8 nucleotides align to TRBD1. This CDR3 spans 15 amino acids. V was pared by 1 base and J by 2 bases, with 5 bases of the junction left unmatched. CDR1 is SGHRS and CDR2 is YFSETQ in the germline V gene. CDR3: CASSLLPGQAYEQYF. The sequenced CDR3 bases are TGCGCCAGCAGCTTGCTTCCGGGACAGGCCTACGAG.

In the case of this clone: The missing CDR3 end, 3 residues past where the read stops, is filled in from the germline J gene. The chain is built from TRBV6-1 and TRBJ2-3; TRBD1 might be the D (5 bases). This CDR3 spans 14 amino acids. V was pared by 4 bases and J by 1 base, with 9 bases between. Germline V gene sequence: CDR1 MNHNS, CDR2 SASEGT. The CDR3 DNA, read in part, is TGTGCCAGCAGTGTTTTAGGGGGCACAGATACG. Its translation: CASSVLGGTDT. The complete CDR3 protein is CASSVLGGTDTQYF.

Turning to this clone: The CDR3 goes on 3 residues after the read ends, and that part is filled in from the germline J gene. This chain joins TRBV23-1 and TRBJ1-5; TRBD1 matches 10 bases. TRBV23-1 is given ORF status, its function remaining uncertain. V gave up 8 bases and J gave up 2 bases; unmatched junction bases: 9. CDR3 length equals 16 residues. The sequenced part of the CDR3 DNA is TGCGCCAGCCCACGGGGGACAGGGGCCGGCAATCAGCCC. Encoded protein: CASPRGTGAGNQP. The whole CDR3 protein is CASPRGTGAGNQPQHF.

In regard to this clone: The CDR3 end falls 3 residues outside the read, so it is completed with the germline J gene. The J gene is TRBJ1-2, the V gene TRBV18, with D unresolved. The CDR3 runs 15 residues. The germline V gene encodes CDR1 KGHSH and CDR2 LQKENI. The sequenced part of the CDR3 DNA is TGTGCCAGCTCACCCTCGGAGGGCACCGCCTACGAC. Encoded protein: CASSPSEGTAYD. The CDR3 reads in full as CASSPSEGTAYDYTF.

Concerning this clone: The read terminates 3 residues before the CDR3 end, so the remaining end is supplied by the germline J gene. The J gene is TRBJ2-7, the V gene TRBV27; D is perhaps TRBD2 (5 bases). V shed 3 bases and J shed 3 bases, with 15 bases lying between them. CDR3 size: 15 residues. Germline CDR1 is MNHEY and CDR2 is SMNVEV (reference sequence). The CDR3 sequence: CASSFGGSFGYEQYF. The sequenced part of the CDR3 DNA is TGTGCCAGCAGTTTCGGCGGGTCGTTTGGCTACGAG.

CDR3 protein: CASSIALGREQYF. The CDR3 bases that were read are TGTGCCAGTAGTATAGCCCTTGGGCGCGAG. The chain combines TRBV19 with TRBJ2-7; no reliable D call. Read sequence stops 3 residues before the CDR3 end, and the germline J gene provides the missing end. Trimming cost V 1 base and J 6 bases, with 10 bases left between them. The CDR3 consists of 13 residues. Looked up from germline, CDR1 is LNHDA and CDR2 is SQIVND (reference sequence).

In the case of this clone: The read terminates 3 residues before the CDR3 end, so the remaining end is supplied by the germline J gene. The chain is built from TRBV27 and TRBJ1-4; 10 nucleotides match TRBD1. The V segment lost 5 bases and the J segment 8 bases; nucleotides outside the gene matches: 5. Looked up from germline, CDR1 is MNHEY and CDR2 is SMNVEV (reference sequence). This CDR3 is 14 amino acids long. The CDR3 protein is CASSTGTGDEKLFF. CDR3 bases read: TGTGCCAGCAGTACTGGGACAGGGGACGAAAAA. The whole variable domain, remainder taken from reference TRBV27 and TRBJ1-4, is EAQVTQNPRYLITVTGKKLTVTCSQNMNHEYMSWYRQDPGLGLRQIYYSMNVEVTDKGDVPEGYKVSRKEKRNFPLILESPSPNQTSLYFCASSTGTGDEKLFFGSGTQLSVL.

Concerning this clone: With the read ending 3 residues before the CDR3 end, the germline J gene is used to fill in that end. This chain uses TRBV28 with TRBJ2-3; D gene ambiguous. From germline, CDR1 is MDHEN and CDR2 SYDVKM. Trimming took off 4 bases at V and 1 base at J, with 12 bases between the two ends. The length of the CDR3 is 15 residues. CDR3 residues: CASSSPSPGTDTQYF. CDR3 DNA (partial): TGTGCCAGCAGTTCCCCCTCTCCGGGCACAGATACG.

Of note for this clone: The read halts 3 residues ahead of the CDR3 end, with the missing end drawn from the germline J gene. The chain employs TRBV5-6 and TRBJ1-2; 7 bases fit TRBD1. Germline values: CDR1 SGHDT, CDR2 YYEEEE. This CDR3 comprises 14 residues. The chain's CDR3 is CASSPGTVTDTYTF. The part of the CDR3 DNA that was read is TGTGCCAGCAGCCCCGGGACAGTCACAGATACC.

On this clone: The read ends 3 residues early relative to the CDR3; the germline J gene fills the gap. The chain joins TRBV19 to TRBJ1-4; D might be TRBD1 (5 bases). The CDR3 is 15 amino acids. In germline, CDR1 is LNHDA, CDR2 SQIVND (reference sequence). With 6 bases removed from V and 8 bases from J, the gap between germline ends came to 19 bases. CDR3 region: CASSPPVTGSEKLFF. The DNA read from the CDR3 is TGTGCCAGTAGCCCCCCAGTTACAGGATCCGAAAAA. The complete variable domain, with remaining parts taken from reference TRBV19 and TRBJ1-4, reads DGGITQSPKYLFRKEGQNVTLSCEQNLNHDAMYWYRQDPGQGLRLIYYSQIVNDFQKGDIAEGYSVSREKKESFPLTVTSAQKNPTAFYLCASSPPVTGSEKLFFGSGTQLSVL.

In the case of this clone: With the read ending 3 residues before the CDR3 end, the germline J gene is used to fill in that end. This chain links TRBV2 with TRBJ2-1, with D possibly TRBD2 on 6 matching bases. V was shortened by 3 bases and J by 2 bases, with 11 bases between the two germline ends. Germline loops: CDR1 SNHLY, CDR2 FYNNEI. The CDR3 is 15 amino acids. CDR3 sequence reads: CASSDPSATYNEQFF. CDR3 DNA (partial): TGTGCCAGCAGTGACCCTAGCGCTACCTACAATGAG.

The CDR3 region is CASSQGGTELKKLFF. The sequenced part of the CDR3 DNA is TGTGCCAGCAGCCAGGGGGGAACGGAGCTGAAAAAA. V gene TRBV5-4 combines with J gene TRBJ1-4; 7 bases fit TRBD1. The read terminates 3 residues before the CDR3 end, so the remaining end is supplied by the germline J gene. From germline, CDR1 is SGHNT and CDR2 YYREEE (reference sequence). J lost 9 bases, V lost 4 bases, and 12 bases had no gene match. The CDR3 is made up of 15 amino acids.

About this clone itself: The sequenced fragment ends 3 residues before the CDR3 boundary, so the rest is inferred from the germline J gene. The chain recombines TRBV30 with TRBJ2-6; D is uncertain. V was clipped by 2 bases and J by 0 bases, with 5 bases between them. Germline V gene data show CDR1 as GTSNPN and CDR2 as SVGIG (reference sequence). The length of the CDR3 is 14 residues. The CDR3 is CAWSLRSGANVLTF. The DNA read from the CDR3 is TGTGCCTGGAGTCTACGCTCTGGGGCCAACGTC.

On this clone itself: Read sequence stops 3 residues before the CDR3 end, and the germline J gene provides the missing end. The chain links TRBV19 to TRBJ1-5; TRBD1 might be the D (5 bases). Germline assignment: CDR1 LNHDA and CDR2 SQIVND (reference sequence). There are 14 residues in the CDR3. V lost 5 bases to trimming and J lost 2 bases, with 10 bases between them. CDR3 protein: CASSPPGGNQPQHF. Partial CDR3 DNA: TGTGCCAGTAGTCCCCCGGGGGGCAATCAGCCC.

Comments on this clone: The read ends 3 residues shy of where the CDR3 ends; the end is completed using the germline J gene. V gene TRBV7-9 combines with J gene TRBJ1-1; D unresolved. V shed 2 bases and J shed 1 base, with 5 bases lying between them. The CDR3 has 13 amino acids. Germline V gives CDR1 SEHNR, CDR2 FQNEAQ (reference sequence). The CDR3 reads CASSLTGNTEAFF. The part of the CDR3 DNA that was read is TGTGCCAGCAGCTTAACGGGGAACACTGAA.

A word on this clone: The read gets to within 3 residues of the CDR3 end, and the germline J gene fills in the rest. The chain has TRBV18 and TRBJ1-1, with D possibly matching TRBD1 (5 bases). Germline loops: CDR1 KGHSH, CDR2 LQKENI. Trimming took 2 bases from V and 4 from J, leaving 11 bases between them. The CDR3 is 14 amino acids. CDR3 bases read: TGTGCCAGCTCACCAAATACCGGGGGCACTGAA. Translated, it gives CASSPNTGGTE. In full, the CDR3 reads CASSPNTGGTEAFF.

The DNA read from the CDR3 is TGTGCCAGCAGTTCCCCGGGACAGTATGTTGAGACC. Translating it yields CASSSPGQYVET. The whole CDR3 is CASSSPGQYVETQYF. V and J are TRBV28 and TRBJ2-5, with 7 bases fitting TRBD1. The read finishes 3 residues shy of the CDR3 end, and the germline J gene is used to complete it. CDR1 is MDHEN, CDR2 SYDVKM, per germline. J gave up 5 bases and V 4 bases, and 10 bases lay outside the gene matches. CDR3 length: 15 residues.

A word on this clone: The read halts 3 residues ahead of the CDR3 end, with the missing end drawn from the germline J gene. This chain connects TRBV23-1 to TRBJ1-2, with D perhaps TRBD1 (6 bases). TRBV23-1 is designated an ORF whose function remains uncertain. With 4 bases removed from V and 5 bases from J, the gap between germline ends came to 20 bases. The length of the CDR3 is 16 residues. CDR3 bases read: TGCGCCAGCAGTCGCAATGGGGGCGGGCCGACTTATGGC. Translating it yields CASSRNGGGPTYG. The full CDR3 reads CASSRNGGGPTYGYTF.

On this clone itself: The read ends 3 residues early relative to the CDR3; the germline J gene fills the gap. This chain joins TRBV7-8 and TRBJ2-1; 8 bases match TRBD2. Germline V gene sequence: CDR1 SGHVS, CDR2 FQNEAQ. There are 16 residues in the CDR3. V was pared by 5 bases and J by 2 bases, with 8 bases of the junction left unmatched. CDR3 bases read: TGTGCCAGCAGCCATCATTTAGCGGGACCCTACAATGAG. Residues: CASSHHLAGPYNE. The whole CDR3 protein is CASSHHLAGPYNEQFF.

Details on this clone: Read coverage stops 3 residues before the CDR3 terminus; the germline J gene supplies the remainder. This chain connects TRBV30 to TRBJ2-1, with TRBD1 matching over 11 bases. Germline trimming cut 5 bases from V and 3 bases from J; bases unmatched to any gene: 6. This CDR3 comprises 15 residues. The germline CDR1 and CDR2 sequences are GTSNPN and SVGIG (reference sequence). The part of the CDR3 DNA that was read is TGTGCCTGGCAGACCGGGACAGGGGGCTACAATGAG. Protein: CAWQTGTGGYNE. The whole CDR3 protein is CAWQTGTGGYNEQFF. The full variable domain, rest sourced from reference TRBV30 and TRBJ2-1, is SQTIHQWPATLVQPVGSPLSLECTVEGTSNPNLYWYRQAAGRGLQLLFYSVGIGQISSEVPQNLSASRPQDRQFILSSKKLLLSDSGFYLCAWQTGTGGYNEQFFGPGTRLTVL.

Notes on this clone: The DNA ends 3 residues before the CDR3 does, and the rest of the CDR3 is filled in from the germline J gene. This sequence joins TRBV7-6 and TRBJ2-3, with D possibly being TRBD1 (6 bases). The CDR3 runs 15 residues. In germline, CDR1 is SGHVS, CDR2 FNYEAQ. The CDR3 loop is CASSGVDSTQETQYF. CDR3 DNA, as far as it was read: TGTGCCAGCAGCGGAGTGGACAGTACACAAGAGACG.

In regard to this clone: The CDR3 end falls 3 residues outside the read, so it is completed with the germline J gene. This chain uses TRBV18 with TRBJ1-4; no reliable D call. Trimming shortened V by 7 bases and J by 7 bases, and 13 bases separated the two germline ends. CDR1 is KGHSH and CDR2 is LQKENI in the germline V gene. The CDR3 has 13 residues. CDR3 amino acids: CASLPGSGEKLFF. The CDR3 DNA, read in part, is TGTGCCAGCTTGCCCGGATCGGGTGAAAAA.

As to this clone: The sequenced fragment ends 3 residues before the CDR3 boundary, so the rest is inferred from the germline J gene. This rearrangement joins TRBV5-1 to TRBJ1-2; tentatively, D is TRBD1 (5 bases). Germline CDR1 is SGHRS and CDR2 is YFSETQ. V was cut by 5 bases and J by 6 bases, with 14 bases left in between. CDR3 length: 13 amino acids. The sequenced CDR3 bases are TGCGCCAGCAGTCCTGAGGGGATCGATGGC. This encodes CASSPEGIDG. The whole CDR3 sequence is CASSPEGIDGYTF.

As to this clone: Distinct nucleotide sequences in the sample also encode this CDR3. CDR3 in amino acids: CAWSAGGLTGNTIYF. The part of the CDR3 DNA that was read is TGTGCCTGGAGTGCGGGGGGTTTGACAGGAAACACC. This rearrangement joins TRBV30 to TRBJ1-3; tentative D call: TRBD1 (5 bases). The DNA ends 3 residues before the CDR3 does, and the rest of the CDR3 is filled in from the germline J gene. CDR3 size: 15 residues. V lost 1 base and J lost 4, with 14 bases in between. The germline CDR1 and CDR2 sequences are GTSNPN and SVGIG (reference sequence).

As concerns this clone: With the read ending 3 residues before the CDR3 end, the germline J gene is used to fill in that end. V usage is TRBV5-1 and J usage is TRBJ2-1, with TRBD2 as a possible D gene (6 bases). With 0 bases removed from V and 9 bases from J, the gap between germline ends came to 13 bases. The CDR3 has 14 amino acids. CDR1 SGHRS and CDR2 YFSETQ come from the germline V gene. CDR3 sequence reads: CASSLELAGGEQFF. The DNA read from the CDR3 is TGCGCCAGCAGCTTGGAACTAGCTGGGGGTGAG.

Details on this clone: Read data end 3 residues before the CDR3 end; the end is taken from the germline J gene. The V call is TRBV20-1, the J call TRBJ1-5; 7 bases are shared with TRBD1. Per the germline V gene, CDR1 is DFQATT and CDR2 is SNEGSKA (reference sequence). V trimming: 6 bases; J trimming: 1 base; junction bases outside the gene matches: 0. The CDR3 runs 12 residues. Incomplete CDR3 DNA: TGCAGTGCGACAGGGAGCAATCAGCCC. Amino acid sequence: CSATGSNQP. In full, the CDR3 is CSATGSNQPQHF.

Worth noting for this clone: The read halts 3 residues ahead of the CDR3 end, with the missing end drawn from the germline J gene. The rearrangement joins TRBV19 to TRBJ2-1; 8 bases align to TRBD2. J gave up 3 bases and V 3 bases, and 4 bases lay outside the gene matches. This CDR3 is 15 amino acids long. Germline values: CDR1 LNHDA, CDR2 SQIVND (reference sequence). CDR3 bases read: TGTGCCAGTAGTATGGTAGCGGGGAACTACAATGAG. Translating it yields CASSMVAGNYNE. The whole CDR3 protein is CASSMVAGNYNEQFF.

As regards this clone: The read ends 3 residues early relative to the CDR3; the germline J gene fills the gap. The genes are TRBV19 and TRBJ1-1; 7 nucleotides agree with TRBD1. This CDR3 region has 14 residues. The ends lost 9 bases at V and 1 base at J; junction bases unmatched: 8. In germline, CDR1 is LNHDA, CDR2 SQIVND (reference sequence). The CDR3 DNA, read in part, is TGTGCCAGCAGACAGGGTTCGACGAACACTGAA. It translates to CASRQGSTNTE. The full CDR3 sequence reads CASRQGSTNTEAFF.

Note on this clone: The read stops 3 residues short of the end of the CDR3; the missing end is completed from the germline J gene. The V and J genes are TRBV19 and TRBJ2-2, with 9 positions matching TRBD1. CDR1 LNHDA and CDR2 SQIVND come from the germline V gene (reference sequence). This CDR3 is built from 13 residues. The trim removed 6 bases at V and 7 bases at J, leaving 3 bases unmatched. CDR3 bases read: TGTGCCAGTAGACAGGGGGCCTACGGGGAG. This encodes CASRQGAYGE. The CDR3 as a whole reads CASRQGAYGELFF.